These 20 T cell receptor beta chains share one sample of origin, sequenced in a study of T cells in Graves' hyperthyroidism and ophthalmopathy. RNA transcripts served as the template for amplifying TCR beta CDR3 regions. First-round RT-PCR with HTBI primers amplified the TCR CDR3 region. TCRdb reprocessed the multiplex PCR reads with MiXCR, giving one entry per CDR3 protein. The table has 500,000 to 650,000 distinct CDR3 sequences, 12% to 15% seen once. The sequenced material came from blood. Receptors were obtained from a middle-aged woman with Graves' hyperthyroidism.

This clonotype was counted ten times or more. The chain's CDR3 is CASSSGLGAWANVLTF. CDR3 DNA sequence: TGTGCCAGCAGCAGCGGATTGGGGGCCTGGGCCAACGTCCTGACTTTC. This rearrangement joins TRBV7-6 to TRBJ2-6; a possible D gene is TRBD1 (6 bases). The CDR3 is 16 residues long. V was cut by 5 bases and J by 5 bases, with 16 bases left in between. CDR1 is SGHVS and CDR2 is FNYEAQ in the germline V gene.

Concerning this clonotype: This may be a read error, as it is one base from a much larger clone. The chain couples TRBV6-2 or TRBV6-3 to TRBJ2-3, with TRBD1 as a possible D gene (5 bases). Germline V gene data show CDR1 as MNHEY and CDR2 as SVGEGT. This CDR3 has 14 residues. The CDR3 region is CASHDSYYTGTQYF. In DNA form, the CDR3 reads TGTGCCAGCCACGACAGTTACTACACAGGTACGCAGTATTTT.

This clonotype was recorded at least ten times. The chain links TRBV5-1 to TRBJ1-1; tentative D call: TRBD1 (5 bases). CDR3 length: 15 amino acids. The germline V gene encodes CDR1 SGHRS and CDR2 YFSETQ. Deletions cut 2 bases from V and 4 bases from J, with 15 bases between. The chain's CDR3 is CASSFNPGRGTEAFF. In DNA, the CDR3 is TGCGCCAGCAGCTTTAATCCAGGGCGGGGCACTGAAGCTTTCTTT. The full variable domain, in which reference TRBV5-1 and TRBJ1-1 provide the parts outside the CDR3, is KAGVTQTPRYLIKTRGQQVTLSCSPISGHRSVSWYQQTPGQGLQFLFEYFSETQRNKGNFPGRFSGRQFSNSRSEMNVSTLELGDSALYLCASSFNPGRGTEAFFGQGTRLTVV.

This clonotype was seen a handful of times. The V call is TRBV3-1, the J call TRBJ2-7; no clear D. V gave up 1 base and J gave up 2 bases, with 9 bases separating them. This CDR3 spans 14 amino acids. Germline V gene data show CDR1 as LGHDT and CDR2 as YNNKEL (reference sequence). CDR3 sequence reads: CASSQALGPYEQYF. DNA for the CDR3: TGTGCCAGCAGCCAAGCTCTGGGCCCCTACGAGCAGTACTTC.

As regards this clonotype: This could be a read error, since a much larger clone is one nucleotide away. J is TRBJ2-2 and V is TRBV11-2; 8 bases fit TRBD1. Germline V gene sequence: CDR1 SGHAT, CDR2 FQNNGV. The CDR3 covers 16 residues. CDR3 protein: CASSRGTGPNTGELVF. The DNA for the CDR3 is TGTGCCAGCAGCCGTGGGACAGGCCCGAACACCGGGGAGCTGGTTTTT.

The sample holds many counts of this clonotype. The gene calls are TRBV7-3 and TRBJ2-3; TRBD2 matches 7 bases. CDR3 size: 16 residues. Germline loops: CDR1 SGHTA, CDR2 FQGTGA. With V trimmed by 5 bases and J by 5 bases, 13 bases remained unmatched. This CDR3 reads CASSPLGAGVGDTQYF. Here the CDR3 DNA reads TGTGCCAGCAGCCCCTTGGGCGCGGGGGTTGGAGATACGCAGTATTTT.

This clonotype was seen repeatedly, ten times or more. CDR3 residues: CASSMTGGPYEQYF. CDR3 in DNA: TGTGCCAGCAGTATGACAGGGGGTCCCTACGAGCAGTACTTC. This chain connects TRBV27 to TRBJ2-7, with 9 bases fitting TRBD1. CDR3 length: 14 residues. J gave up 2 bases and V 5 bases, and 4 bases lay outside the gene matches. Germline-derived CDR1 and CDR2 are MNHEY and SMNVEV (reference sequence).

This clonotype was counted at least ten times. CDR3 DNA: TGTGCCAGCAGCCAAGTAGAGGGAAACATTCAGTACTTC. Its translation: CASSQVEGNIQYF. The chain carries TRBV3-1 and TRBJ2-4; D might be TRBD2 (5 bases). Trimming shortened V by 1 base and J by 6 bases, and 7 bases separated the two germline ends. Germline CDR1 LGHDT, CDR2 YNNKEL (reference sequence). There are 13 residues in the CDR3.

This clonotype was counted ten times or more. The chain couples TRBV18 to TRBJ2-7, with a weak D call TRBD2 (5 bases). Trimming stripped 4 bases from V and 2 bases from J, with 12 bases between. The germline V gene has CDR1 KGHSH and CDR2 LQKENI. The CDR3 loop spans 14 amino acids. The chain's CDR3 is CASSRTEAPYEQYF. The CDR3 nucleotides are TGTGCCAGCTCACGAACGGAGGCCCCCTACGAGCAGTACTTC.

In its sample, this clonotype was seen many times. This chain joins TRBV20-1 and TRBJ2-2; 8 positions match TRBD1. V trimming: 5 bases; J trimming: 1 base; junction bases outside the gene matches: 6. Germline assignment: CDR1 DFQATT and CDR2 SNEGSKA (reference sequence). This CDR3 region has 15 residues. CDR3 bases: TGCAGTGCTTTACCCGGGACAGGGAACACCGGGGAGCTGTTTTTT. It yields the protein CSALPGTGNTGELFF.

This clonotype was picked up a small number of times. The V gene is TRBV30, the J gene TRBJ1-2; D not resolved. Germline loops: CDR1 GTSNPN, CDR2 SVGIG (reference sequence). Deletions cut 1 base from V and 1 base from J, with 16 bases between. The CDR3 contains 16 residues. The CDR3: CAWSGWIALNNYGYTF. CDR3 nucleotide sequence: TGTGCCTGGAGTGGCTGGATAGCTCTTAATAACTATGGCTACACCTTC.

This chain uses TRBV6-2 or TRBV6-3 with TRBJ2-3, with no clear D. The CDR3 extends over 14 amino acids. The V gene lost 2 bases and the J gene lost 0 bases, with 6 bases spanning the gap. Per germline, CDR1 MNHEY and CDR2 SVGEGT. The CDR3 DNA sequence: TGTGCCAGCAGTTACAGTGTCAGCACAGATACGCAGTATTTT. It translates to CASSYSVSTDTQYF.

This rearrangement joins TRBV6-1 to TRBJ1-5; 10 positions match TRBD1. The germline gives CDR1 MNHNS, CDR2 SASEGT. V was clipped by 1 base and J by 7 bases; unmatched bases: 7. CDR3 length: 16 residues. CDR3 amino acids: CASSEVWTGGGQPQHF. The CDR3 DNA follows: TGTGCCAGCAGTGAAGTTTGGACAGGGGGAGGGCAGCCCCAGCATTTT.

This clonotype was found a few times. This rearrangement joins TRBV10-2 to TRBJ2-7; the D is unclear. The CDR3 runs to 13 residues. Trimming pared 2 bases from V and 3 bases from J, leaving 8 bases between. Germline loops: CDR1 WSHSY, CDR2 SAAADI. The CDR3 here is CASSEGRDYEQYF. DNA of the CDR3: TGCGCCAGCAGTGAGGGTAGGGACTACGAGCAGTACTTC.

There are a few counts of this clonotype. The gene calls are TRBV2 and TRBJ2-1, with TRBD2 matching over 11 bases. Losses at the gene ends were 6 bases for V and 2 bases for J; bases not matched to a gene: 6. The germline V gene has CDR1 SNHLY and CDR2 FYNNEI. This CDR3 is built from 16 residues. CDR3 in DNA: TGTGCCAGCAGGCTGGGACTAGCGGCCGCCTACAATGAGCAGTTCTTC. It encodes CASRLGLAAAYNEQFF.

Ten or more counts support this clonotype. The CDR3 protein is CASRIAGAGYEQYF. The CDR3 DNA sequence: TGTGCCAGCAGAATAGCGGGTGCAGGGTACGAGCAGTACTTC. The chain links TRBV6-1 to TRBJ2-7, with TRBD2 matching 7 bases. The length of the CDR3 is 14 residues. Germline V CDR1 and CDR2: MNHNS, SASEGT. V was clipped by 6 bases and J by 4 bases; unmatched bases: 9.

This sequence joins TRBV7-2 and TRBJ2-7; 10 nucleotides line up with TRBD2. The CDR3 consists of 16 residues. Germline V gene sequence: CDR1 SGHTA, CDR2 FQGNSA. V gave up 1 base and J gave up 3 bases; unmatched junction bases: 6. The CDR3 nucleotides read TGTGCCAGCAGCTTAGGGGCTAGCGGGAGAGTCTACGAGCAGTACTTC. It specifies CASSLGASGRVYEQYF.

In its sample, this clonotype was seen many times. The J gene is TRBJ1-5, the V gene TRBV28; TRBD1 agrees at 7 bases. Germline CDR1 is MDHEN and CDR2 is SYDVKM. Unmatched junction bases numbered 7, after V lost 6 bases and J lost 5 bases. This CDR3 contains 14 residues. DNA of the CDR3: TGTGCCAGCAGCAAACAGGGGTTAGATCAGCCCCAGCATTTT. Translated, it gives CASSKQGLDQPQHF.

This clonotype has at least ten counts. V is TRBV7-2 and J is TRBJ2-7, with 10 positions matching TRBD2. The germline gives CDR1 SGHTA, CDR2 FQGNSA. J gave up 7 bases and V 3 bases, and 12 bases lay outside the gene matches. The CDR3 has 16 amino acids. The CDR3 here is CASSLFGTSDPREQYF. As DNA, the CDR3 is TGTGCCAGCAGCTTGTTTGGGACTAGCGACCCTAGAGAGCAGTACTTC.

CDR3: CSAPLPTSELSNQPQHF. In DNA, the CDR3 is TGCAGTGCCCCCCTGCCTACCAGCGAGCTTAGCAATCAGCCCCAGCATTTT. V and J are TRBV20-1 and TRBJ1-5; D gene unclear. Deletions cut 6 bases from V and 0 bases from J, with 21 bases between. The germline V gene has CDR1 DFQATT and CDR2 SNEGSKA (reference sequence). The CDR3 length is 17 residues.